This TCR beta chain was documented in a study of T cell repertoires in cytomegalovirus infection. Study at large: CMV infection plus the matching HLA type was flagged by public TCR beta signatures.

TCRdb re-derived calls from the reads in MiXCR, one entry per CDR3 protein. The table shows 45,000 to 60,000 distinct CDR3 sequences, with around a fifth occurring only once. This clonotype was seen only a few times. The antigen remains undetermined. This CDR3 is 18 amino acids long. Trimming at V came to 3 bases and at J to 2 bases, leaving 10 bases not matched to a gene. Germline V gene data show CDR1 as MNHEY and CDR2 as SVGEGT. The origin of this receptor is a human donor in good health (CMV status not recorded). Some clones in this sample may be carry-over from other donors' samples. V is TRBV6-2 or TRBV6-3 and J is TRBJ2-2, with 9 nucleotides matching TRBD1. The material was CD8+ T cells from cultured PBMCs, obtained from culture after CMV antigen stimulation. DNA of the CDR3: TGTGCCAGCAGTTATCTCCCACGGACAGGGGCTAACACCGGGGAGCTGTTTTTT. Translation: CASSYLPRTGANTGELFF.